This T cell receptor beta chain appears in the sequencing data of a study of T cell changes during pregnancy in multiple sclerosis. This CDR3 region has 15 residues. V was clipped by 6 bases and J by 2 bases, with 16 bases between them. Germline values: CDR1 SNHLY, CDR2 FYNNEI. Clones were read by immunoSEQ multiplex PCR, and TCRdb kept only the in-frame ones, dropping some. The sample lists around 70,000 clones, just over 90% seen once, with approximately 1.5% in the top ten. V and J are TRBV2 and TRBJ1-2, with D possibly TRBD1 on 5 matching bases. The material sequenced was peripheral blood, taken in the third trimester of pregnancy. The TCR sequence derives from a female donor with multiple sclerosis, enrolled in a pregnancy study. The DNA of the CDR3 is TGTGCCAGCAGCCTCACGGGGGGTTTGAACTATGGCTACACCTTC. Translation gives CASSLTGGLNYGYTF.